This T cell receptor beta chain was recovered during a study of spatial heterogeneity in lung cancer (dated by TCRdb to about 2019). A note on the overall study: More beta-chain than alpha-chain transcripts were consistently detected, likely reflecting higher beta-chain transcript abundance. A strong correlation was found between TCR transcript counts in tumor regions and a T cell transcriptional module score from matched bulk RNA-seq. The study quantitatively compared TCR alpha and beta repertoires across multiple tumor regions, matched nontumor lung and blood in non-small cell lung cancer. At surgery, both alpha and beta chains were TCR-sequenced in around 240 tumor regions, fewer than 80 matched nontumor lung samples and 56 PBMC samples. In the raw uncorrected reads, each unique combination of TCR and UMI appeared on average more than ten times. TCR repertoire features were related to nonsynonymous mutation counts determined by whole-exome sequencing of tumor tissue.

The full study reports these points: The tumor nonsynonymous mutation count correlated with the number of expanded intratumoral alpha and beta TCRs. Additional single-cell paired TCR alpha and beta sequencing was considered necessary to confirm, at a functional level, the hypothesis that regional TCRs recognize regional mutations. TCR-seq coverage of tumor T cells was estimated at only roughly 6.5% for alpha chains and approximately 13% for beta chains. Counts of ubiquitous and regional expanded TCRs were found to correlate with counts of ubiquitous and regional nonsynonymous mutations, respectively.

Its CDR3 holds 13 amino acids, cysteine through phenylalanine. The retained sequence is limited to the CDR3, 39 bases, with the frame set at the first base. V drops 5 bases and J drops 4 bases, leaving 11 bases in between. CDR1 is given as MNHNS and CDR2 as SASEGT, both from the germline V gene. The library relied on 5' RACE. TCRdb names NextSeq 500 as the instrument used. To allow correction of PCR and sequencing errors, the TCR library protocol tagged every TCR cDNA molecule with a unique molecular identifier. The paper's processing steps were these. TCR identification, UMI-based error correction and CDR3 extraction were all carried out with Decombinator tools. Expanded TCRs were defined as those above a frequency of 2 per 1,000, corresponding to the top 1% of the tumor frequency distribution. Expanded tumor TCRs were classed as regional if statistically deemed absent (corrected P<0.05) from at least one tumor region, otherwise ubiquitous. Renyi diversity was calculated using the R vegan package after each repertoire was subsampled 100 times to 5,000 TCRs. CDR3 similarity networks were built from amino acid triplet string-kernel similarity, with CDR3s being connected when pairwise similarity was above 0.82. In-frame beta chains were kept once TCRdb had trimmed the public reads at Q25 with fastp and called clones with MiXCR. Every entry covers one CDR3 protein and lists the most common genes and DNA from its rows. It is TCRdb's table, rather than the study itself, that gives the V and J calls and clone size. This sample has over 5,500 distinct CDR3 sequences in its table, and 3% to 3.5% of those were observed once. Over 20% of the sample lies in the top ten.

This clonotype was counted a few times. Its antigen is not yet known. The record has no base qualities; no much larger clone is one base away. What the time point label conveys for this sample: sample taken at primary tumor resection. The donors were some 72 patients from the lung TRACERx cohort who had early-stage, untreated non-small cell lung cancer. Whole RNA extracted from tumor and nontumor lung tissue, or from cryopreserved PBMC samples, was used for TCR sequencing without cell sorting. Only patients with enough RNA available from two or more tumor regions were chosen for TCR sequencing. A lung pathologist reviewed the tumor and adjacent nontumor lung specimens before the specimens were selected.

Recombination linked TRBV6-1 to TRBJ1-1, and TRBD1 may be the D gene, going by 5 matching bases. Sequencing was performed on lung tumor tissue, taken at surgery. This TCR was recovered from a male donor with early-stage non-small cell lung cancer. The CDR3 reads as follows: CASSQRGGTEAFF. The bases are TGTGCCAGCAGTCAACGGGGGGGCACTGAAGCTTTCTTT.